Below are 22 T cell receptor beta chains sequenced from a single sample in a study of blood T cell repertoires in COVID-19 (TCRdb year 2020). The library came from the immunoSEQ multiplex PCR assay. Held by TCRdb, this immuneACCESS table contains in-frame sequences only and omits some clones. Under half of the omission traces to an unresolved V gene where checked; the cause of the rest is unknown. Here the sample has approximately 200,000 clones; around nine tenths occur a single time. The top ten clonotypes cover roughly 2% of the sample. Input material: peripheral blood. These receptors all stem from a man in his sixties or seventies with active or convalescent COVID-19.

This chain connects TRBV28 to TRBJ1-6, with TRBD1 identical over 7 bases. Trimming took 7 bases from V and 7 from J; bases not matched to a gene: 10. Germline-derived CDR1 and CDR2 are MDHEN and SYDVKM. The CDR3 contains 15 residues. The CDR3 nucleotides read TGTGCCAGCAACACGGCACAGGGGAACAATTCACCCCTCCACTTT. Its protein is CASNTAQGNNSPLHF. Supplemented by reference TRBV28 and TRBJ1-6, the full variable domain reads DVKVTQSSRYLVKRTGEKVFLECVQDMDHENMFWYRQDPGLGLRLIYFSYDVKMKEKGDIPEGYSVSREKKERFSLILESASTNQTSMYLCASNTAQGNNSPLHFGNGTRLTVT.

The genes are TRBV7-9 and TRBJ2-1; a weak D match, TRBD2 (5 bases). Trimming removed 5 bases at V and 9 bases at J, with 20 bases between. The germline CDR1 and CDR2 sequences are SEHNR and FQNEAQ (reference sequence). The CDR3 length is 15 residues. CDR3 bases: TGTGCCAGCAGCGATCGGGGAAAGCGGTTGGGTGAGCAGTTCTTC. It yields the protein CASSDRGKRLGEQFF.

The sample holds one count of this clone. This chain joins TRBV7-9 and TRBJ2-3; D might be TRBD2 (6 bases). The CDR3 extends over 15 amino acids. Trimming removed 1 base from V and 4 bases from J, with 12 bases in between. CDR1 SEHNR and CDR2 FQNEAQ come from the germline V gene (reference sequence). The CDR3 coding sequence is TGTGCCAGCAGCTTAGGACTAGTTTTCGCAGATACGCAGTATTTT. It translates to CASSLGLVFADTQYF.

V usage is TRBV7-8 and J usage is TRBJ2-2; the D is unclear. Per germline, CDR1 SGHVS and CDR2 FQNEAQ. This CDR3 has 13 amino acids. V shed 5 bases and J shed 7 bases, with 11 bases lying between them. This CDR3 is CASSPGEIGELFF. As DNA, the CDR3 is TGTGCCAGCAGCCCCGGAGAGATCGGGGAGCTGTTTTTT.

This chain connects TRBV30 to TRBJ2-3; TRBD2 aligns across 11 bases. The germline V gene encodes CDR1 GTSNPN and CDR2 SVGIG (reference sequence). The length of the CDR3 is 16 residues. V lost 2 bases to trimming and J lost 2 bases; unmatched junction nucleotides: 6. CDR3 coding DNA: TGTGCCTGGAGTCCTCTAGCGGGGGGACACACAGATACGCAGTATTTT. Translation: CAWSPLAGGHTDTQYF.

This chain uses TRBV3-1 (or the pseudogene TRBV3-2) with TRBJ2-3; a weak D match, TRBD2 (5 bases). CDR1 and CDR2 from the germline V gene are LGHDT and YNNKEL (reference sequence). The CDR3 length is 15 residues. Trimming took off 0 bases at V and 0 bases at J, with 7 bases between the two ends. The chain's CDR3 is CASSQDGLSTDTQYF. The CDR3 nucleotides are TGTGCCAGCAGCCAAGATGGACTTAGCACAGATACGCAGTATTTT.

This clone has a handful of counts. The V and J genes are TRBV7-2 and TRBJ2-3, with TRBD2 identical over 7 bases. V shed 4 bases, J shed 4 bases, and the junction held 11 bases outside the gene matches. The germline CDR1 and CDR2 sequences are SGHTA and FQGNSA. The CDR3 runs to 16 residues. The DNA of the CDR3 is TGTGCCAGCAGCTCCGTTCGAGGGAGGGGCCCAGATACGCAGTATTTT. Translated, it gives CASSSVRGRGPDTQYF.

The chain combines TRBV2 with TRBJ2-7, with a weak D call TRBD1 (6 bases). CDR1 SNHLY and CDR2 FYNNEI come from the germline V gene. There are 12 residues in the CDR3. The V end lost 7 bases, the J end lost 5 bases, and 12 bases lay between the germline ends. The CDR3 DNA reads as TGTGCCAGCATTCGTGCAGGGGACGAGCAGTACTTC. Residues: CASIRAGDEQYF.

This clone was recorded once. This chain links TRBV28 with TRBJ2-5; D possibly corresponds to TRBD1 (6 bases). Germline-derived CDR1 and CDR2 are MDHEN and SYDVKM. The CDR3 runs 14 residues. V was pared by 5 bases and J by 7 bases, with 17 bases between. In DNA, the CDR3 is TGTGCCAGCAGTAGCACCGACAGGCAATGGACCCAGTACTTC. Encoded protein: CASSSTDRQWTQYF.

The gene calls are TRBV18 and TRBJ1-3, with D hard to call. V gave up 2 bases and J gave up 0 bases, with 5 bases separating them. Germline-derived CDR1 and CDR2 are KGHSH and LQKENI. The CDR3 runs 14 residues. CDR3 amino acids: CASSPTDSGNTIYF. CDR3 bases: TGTGCCAGCTCACCAACAGACTCTGGAAACACCATATATTTT.

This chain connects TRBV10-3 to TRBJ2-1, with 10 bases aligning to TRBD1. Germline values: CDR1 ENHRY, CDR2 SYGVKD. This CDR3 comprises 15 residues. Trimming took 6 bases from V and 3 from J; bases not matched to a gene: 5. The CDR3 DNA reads TGTGCCATCAGGGGGACAGGGGCGGACTACAATGAGCAGTTCTTC. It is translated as CAIRGTGADYNEQFF.

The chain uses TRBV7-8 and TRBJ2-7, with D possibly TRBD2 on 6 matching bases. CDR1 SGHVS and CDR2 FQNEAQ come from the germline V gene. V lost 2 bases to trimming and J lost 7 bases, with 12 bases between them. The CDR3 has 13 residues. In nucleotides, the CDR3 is TGTGCCAGCAGCTTATCGGTTGGGGGGGAGCAGTACTTC. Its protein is CASSLSVGGEQYF.

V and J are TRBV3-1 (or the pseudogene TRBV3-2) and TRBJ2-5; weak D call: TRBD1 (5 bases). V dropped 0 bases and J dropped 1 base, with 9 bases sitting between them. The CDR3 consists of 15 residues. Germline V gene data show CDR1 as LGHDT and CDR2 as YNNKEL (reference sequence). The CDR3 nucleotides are TGTGCCAGCAGCCAAGAGGGGCGGATCCAAGAGACCCAGTACTTC. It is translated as CASSQEGRIQETQYF.

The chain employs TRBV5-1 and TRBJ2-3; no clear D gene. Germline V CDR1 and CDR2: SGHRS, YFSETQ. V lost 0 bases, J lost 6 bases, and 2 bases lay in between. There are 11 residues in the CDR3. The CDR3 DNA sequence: TGCGCCAGCAGCTTGGCTGATACGCAGTATTTT. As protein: CASSLADTQYF.

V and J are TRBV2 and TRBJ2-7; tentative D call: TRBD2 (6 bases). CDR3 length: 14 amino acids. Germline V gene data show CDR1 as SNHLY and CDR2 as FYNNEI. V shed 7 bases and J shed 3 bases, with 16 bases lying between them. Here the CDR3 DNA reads TGTGCCAGCACTGAGCGGGTAGGACGCTACGAGCAGTACTTC. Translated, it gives CASTERVGRYEQYF.

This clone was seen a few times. CDR3 in amino acids: CASSFDRQPQHF. CDR3 coding DNA: TGTGCCAGCAGCTTTGACAGGCAGCCCCAGCATTTT. This chain links TRBV5-8 with TRBJ1-5; D perhaps matches TRBD1 (6 bases). There are 12 residues in the CDR3. Germline V CDR1 and CDR2: SGHTS, YDEGEE. Trimming left V 2 bases short and J 7 bases short, with 7 bases between.

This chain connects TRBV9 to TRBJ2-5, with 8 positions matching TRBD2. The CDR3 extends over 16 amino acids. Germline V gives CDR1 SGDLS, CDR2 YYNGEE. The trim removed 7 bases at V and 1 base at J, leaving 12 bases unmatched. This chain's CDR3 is CASAMKAGGLQETQYF. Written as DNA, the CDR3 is TGTGCCAGCGCAATGAAGGCGGGAGGACTCCAAGAGACCCAGTACTTC.

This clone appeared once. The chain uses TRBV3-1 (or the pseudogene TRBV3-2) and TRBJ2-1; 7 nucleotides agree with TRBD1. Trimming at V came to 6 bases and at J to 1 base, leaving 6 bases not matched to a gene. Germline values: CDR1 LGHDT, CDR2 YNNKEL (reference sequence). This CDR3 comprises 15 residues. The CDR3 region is CASSPRQGSYNEQFF. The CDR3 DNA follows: TGTGCCAGCAGTCCCCGACAGGGATCCTACAATGAGCAGTTCTTC.

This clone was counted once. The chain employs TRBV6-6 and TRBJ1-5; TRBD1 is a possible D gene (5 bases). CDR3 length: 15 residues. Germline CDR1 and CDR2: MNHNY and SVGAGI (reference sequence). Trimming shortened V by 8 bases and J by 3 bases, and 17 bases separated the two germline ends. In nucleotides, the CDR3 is TGTGCCAGCGTCTTCTTTCAGGGATCCAATCAGCCCCAGCATTTT. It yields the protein CASVFFQGSNQPQHF.

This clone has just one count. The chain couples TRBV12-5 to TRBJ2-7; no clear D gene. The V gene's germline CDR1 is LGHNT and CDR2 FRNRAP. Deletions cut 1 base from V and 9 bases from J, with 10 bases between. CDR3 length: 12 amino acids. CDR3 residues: CASGLARLWQYF. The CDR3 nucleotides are TGTGCTAGTGGTTTGGCTCGACTGTGGCAGTACTTC.

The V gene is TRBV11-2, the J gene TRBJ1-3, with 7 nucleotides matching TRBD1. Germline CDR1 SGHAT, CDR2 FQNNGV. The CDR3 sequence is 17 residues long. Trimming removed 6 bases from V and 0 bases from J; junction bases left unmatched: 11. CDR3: CASSHQRGPLSGNTIYF. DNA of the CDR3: TGTGCCAGCAGTCACCAAAGGGGGCCCCTCTCTGGAAACACCATATATTTT.

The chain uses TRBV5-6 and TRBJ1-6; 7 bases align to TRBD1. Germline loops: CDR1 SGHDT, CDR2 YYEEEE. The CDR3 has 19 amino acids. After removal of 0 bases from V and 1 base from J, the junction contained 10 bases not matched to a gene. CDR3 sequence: CASSLAIEQGSSYNSPLHF. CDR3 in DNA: TGTGCCAGCAGCTTGGCCATTGAACAGGGGTCGTCCTATAATTCACCCCTCCACTTT.